This T cell receptor (beta chain) was documented in a study of blood T cell repertoires in COVID-19. Study in general: COVID-19 samples, acute and convalescent, were from the United States, Italy and Spain. The cDNA or gDNA used as material had been derived from T cells, B-cell-depleted T cells, or PBMCs.

Original processing notes: The authors estimated nucleated cell counts from reference gene primer amplification. Repertoires were generated with immunoSEQ multiplex PCR, while TCRdb's copy carries only in-frame clones and drops some. V and J calls plus clone size are reproduced from that table; the DNA served to infer D and trimming. The sample has about 180,000 clones, less than 90% seen once. The CDR3 is 14 residues long. Germline CDR1 reads LNHDA; CDR2 reads SQIVND (reference sequence). The V end was cut by 0 bases, the J end by 7 bases, with 10 bases between. This clone has just a few counts. The TCR sequence derives from a man aged 18-30 years with active or convalescent COVID-19. The V gene is TRBV19, the J gene TRBJ1-5, with D possibly matching TRBD1 (6 bases). The specimen was peripheral blood. The CDR3 DNA follows: TGTGCCAGTAGTATAGATCAGGGGAGACAGCCCCAGCATTTT. Translation: CASSIDQGRQPQHF.